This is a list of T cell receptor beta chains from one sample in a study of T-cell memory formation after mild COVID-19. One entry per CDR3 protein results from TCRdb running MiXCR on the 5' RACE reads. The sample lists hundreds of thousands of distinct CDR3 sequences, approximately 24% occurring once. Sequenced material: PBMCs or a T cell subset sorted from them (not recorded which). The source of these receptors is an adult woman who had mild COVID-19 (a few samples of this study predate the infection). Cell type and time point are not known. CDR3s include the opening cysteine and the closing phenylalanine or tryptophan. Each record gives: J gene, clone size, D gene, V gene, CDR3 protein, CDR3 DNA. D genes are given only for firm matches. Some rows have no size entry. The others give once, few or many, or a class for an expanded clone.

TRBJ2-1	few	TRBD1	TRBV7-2	CASSPGQGYYNEQFF	TGTGCCAGCAGCCCGGGACAGGGATATTACAATGAGCAGTTCTTC
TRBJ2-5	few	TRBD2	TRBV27	CASSLGSGAYETQYF	TGTGCCAGCAGTTTGGGAAGCGGGGCCTATGAGACCCAGTACTTC
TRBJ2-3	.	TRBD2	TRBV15	CATSSLAGGLSDTQYF	TGTGCCACCAGCAGCCTAGCGGGGGGGCTCTCAGATACGCAGTATTTT
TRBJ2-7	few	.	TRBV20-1	CSATGLSYEQYF	TGCAGTGCTACCGGACTATCCTACGAGCAGTACTTC
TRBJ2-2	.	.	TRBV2	CASLGIRGTGELFF	TGTGCCAGCCTGGGGATAAGAGGAACCGGGGAGCTGTTTTTT
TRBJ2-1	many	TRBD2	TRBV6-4	CASSDSSGSANEQFF	TGTGCCAGCAGTGACTCCAGCGGGAGCGCAAATGAGCAGTTCTTC
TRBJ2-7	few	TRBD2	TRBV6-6	CASSPPPGGSEAYEQYF	TGTGCCAGCAGTCCTCCCCCGGGCGGGAGTGAAGCCTACGAGCAGTACTTC
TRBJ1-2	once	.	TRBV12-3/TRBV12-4	CASSYRADGYTF	TGTGCCAGCAGTTACAGGGCGGATGGCTACACCTTC
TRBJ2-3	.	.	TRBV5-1	CASSLEPSTSTDTQYF	TGCGCCAGCAGCTTGGAGCCATCCACTAGCACAGATACGCAGTATTTT
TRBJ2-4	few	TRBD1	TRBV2	CASSVDRGAKNIQYF	TGTGCCAGCAGTGTGGACAGGGGGGCCAAAAACATTCAGTACTTC
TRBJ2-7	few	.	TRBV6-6	CASSPGEDLPGRYEQYF	TGTGCCAGCAGCCCGGGGGAGGACCTACCTGGGCGCTACGAGCAGTACTTC
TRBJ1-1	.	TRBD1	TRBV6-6	CASSTGQGAFF	TGTGCCAGCAGTACGGGACAGGGAGCTTTCTTT
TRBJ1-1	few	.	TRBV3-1	CASSSGQRWMPEAFF	TGTGCCAGCAGCTCCGGGCAGCGATGGATGCCTGAAGCTTTCTTT
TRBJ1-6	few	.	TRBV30	CAWTESSYNSPLHF	TGTGCCTGGACCGAGAGCTCCTATAATTCACCCCTCCACTTT
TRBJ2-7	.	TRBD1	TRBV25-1	CASSESRGWTGSHYEQYF	TGTGCCAGCAGTGAATCCAGGGGGTGGACAGGGAGCCACTACGAGCAGTACTTC
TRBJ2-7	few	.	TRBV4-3	CASSQAVLGALYEQYF	TGCGCCAGCAGCCAAGCCGTACTGGGGGCTCTCTACGAGCAGTACTTC
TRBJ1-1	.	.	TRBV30	CAWNDLGDTEAFF	TGTGCCTGGAACGATCTGGGGGACACTGAAGCTTTCTTT
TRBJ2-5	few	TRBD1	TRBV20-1	CSADHRGQETQYF	TGCAGTGCCGATCACAGGGGCCAAGAGACCCAGTACTTC
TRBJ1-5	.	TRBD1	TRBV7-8	CASSLAGGLDQPQHF	TGTGCCAGCAGCTTAGCAGGGGGCCTCGATCAGCCCCAGCATTTT
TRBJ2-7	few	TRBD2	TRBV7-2	CASSRGLAGSNEQYF	TGTGCCAGCAGCCGCGGACTAGCGGGCTCGAACGAGCAGTACTTC
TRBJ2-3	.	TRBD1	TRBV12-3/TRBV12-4	CATTTGTGATDTQYF	TGTGCCACCACAACCGGGACAGGGGCCACAGATACGCAGTATTTT
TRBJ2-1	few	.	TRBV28	CASSPNYDNEQFF	TGTGCCAGCAGTCCTAACTACGACAATGAGCAGTTCTTC
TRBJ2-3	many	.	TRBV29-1	CSVGGRGLTDTQYF	TGCAGCGTTGGAGGGCGGGGGCTTACAGATACGCAGTATTTT
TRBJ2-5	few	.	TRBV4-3	CASSQGRGSGETQYF	TGCGCCAGCAGCCAAGGGAGGGGCTCGGGAGAGACCCAGTACTTC
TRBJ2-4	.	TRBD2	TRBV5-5	CASSPGTSGSTNIQYF	TGTGCCAGCAGCCCCGGGACTAGCGGGAGCACAAACATTCAGTACTTC